This T cell receptor beta chain appears in the sequencing data of a study of T cell repertoires in cytomegalovirus infection (dated by TCRdb to the late 2010s). About the study as a whole: Donor HLA type was relevant to the analysis, because carriage of CMV infection together with the matching HLA type was indicated by public TCR beta signatures. Findings and caveats that apply to the study as a whole: Carriers of CMV infection plus the relevant HLA type were discriminated by the cumulative frequency of public TCR beta family members in the study cohort and in an independent roughly 320-donor cohort. In the ex vivo response, HLA-C-restricted CMV-specific TCR beta clonotypes were dominant, and in two of eight donors the single most frequent clonotype came from this HLA-C-restricted group.

A word on this clonotype: Its antigen is currently not known. Per-base quality was not reported, and no clone a single base away is much larger than it.

These reads were obtained on an Illumina HiSeq 1500. Through fastp at Q25 and MiXCR, TCRdb rebuilt clones from the public reads, retaining in-frame beta chains. Rows are combined by CDR3 protein, so each entry shows the most common genes and DNA. This sample holds 250,000 or so distinct CDR3 sequences; about 12% were observed only once. Of the sample, under 2% falls within the top ten clones. The specimen was PBMCs. The sequence derives from a human donor in good health (CMV status not recorded). Some clones in this sample may be carry-over from other donors' samples.

The CDR3 protein sequence reads: CSVEDPPDTQYF. The DNA reads TGCAGCGTTGAAGACCCCCCAGATACGCAGTATTTT. The sequence joins TRBV29-1 to TRBJ2-3, with the D segment identity uncertain. The germline V gene yields SQVTM for CDR1 and ANQGSEA for CDR2. From the cysteine up to the phenylalanine, the CDR3 has a length of 12 residues. Only CDR3 DNA remains: 36 bases, in frame from the first base. Cut back by 0 bases and 4 bases, the V and J ends lie 5 bases apart.